This T cell receptor (beta chain) was obtained from a study of response to subunit inactivated influenza vaccine. Findings and caveats of the study: Each seasonal flu vaccination may recruit only limited new T cells, authors suggested.

On this clonotype itself: The antigen is not known.

TCRdb itself ran the RT-PCR reads through MiXCR, one entry per CDR3 protein. The sample holds around 480,000 distinct CDR3 sequences, roughly 11% seen once. The V and J ends lost 6 bases and 9 bases respectively, with 17 bases between them. This CDR3 is 14 amino acids long. CDR1 is ENHRY and CDR2 is SYGVKD in the germline V gene. This receptor was taken from a man aged 45-65 years who received an inactivated influenza vaccine. This chain joins TRBV10-3 and TRBJ2-2; D gene ambiguous. This specimen was PBMCs from blood, taken more than 35 days after vaccination. CDR3 in amino acids: CAISPGFLCWELFF. CDR3 coding DNA: TGTGCCATCAGCCCTGGGTTCCTCTGCTGGGAGCTGTTTTTT.